This T cell receptor beta chain derives from a study of T cell responses to AZD1222 COVID-19 vaccine. Study-wide results and caveats: Among the donors, most were white British and more were female, and clonal diversity was possibly underestimated. The peak T cell response came first, and repertoires were sampled only after it. Among vaccine-associated CD4 TCRs, coverage spanned spike, with dominance at 160-218 and 743-854.

Notes on this clone: Its target is unknown.

CDR3 size: 14 residues. Germline CDR1 reads MDHEN; CDR2 reads SYDVKM. The V end lost 8 bases, the J end lost 2 bases, and 15 bases lay between the germline ends. Clones were sequenced by immunoSEQ multiplex PCR, and TCRdb holds only the in-frame ones, with some missing. The sample carries under 150,000 clones, 75% to 90% recorded once. The source material was peripheral blood, sampled 28 days after the second AZD1222 dose. This clonotype was sampled from an adult who received the AZD1222 COVID-19 vaccine. The rearrangement links TRBV28 to TRBJ2-5; D possibly uses TRBD1 or TRBD2 (5 bases each). In nucleotides, the CDR3 is TGTGCCAGCCTTTCACGAGGGGCGCAAGAGACCCAGTACTTC. This gives the protein CASLSRGAQETQYF.